These 27 T cell receptor beta chains originate from one sample sequenced in a study of CXCR3-negative and CXCR3-positive naive CD8 T cells. With UMI labels, 5' RACE was used to prepare the TRB cDNA libraries. After re-calling the 5' RACE reads, TCRdb lists one entry per CDR3 protein, DNA absent. The sample yields some 130,000 distinct CDR3 sequences, of which the top ten take up 0.25% to 0.35%. Sequenced input: naive CXCR3- CD8+ T cells from blood. Described subset: CD45RO-CCR7+CD27+CD95- naive CD8+ T cells lacking CXCR3 (TNR3-). These receptor sequences come from a human donor in good health. Some clones in this sample may be carry-over from other donors' samples.

This chain connects TRBV4-1 to TRBJ2-1; the D gene TCRdb calls, TRBD2, cannot be checked with no DNA. In germline, CDR1 is MGHRA, CDR2 YSYEKL. The CDR3 is made up of 14 amino acids. CDR3: CASKPAEGLDEQFF.

This chain links TRBV14 with TRBJ2-3; TCRdb designates TRBD2, a call that cannot be tested without DNA. In germline, CDR1 is SGHDN, CDR2 FVKESK. This CDR3 has 16 amino acids. This CDR3 reads CASSQPTRGIEDTQYF.

The chain carries TRBV25-1 and TRBJ2-2. Germline CDR1 MGHDK, CDR2 SYGVNS. CDR3 length: 12 residues. The CDR3 spells CAISHNTGELFF.

V and J are TRBV12-3 or TRBV12-4 and TRBJ2-5; TCRdb lists TRBD2, though no DNA is available to test this call. This CDR3 comprises 15 residues. The CDR3 sequence: CASSTVRDGGETQYF.

The chain combines TRBV18 with TRBJ2-3; TCRdb gives TRBD2 as the D gene, but with no DNA this cannot be confirmed. This CDR3 has 15 amino acids. The germline CDR1 and CDR2 sequences are KGHSH and LQKENI. The CDR3 region is CASSPLSGDTDTQYF.

The V and J genes are TRBV5-1 and TRBJ1-1; TCRdb's assignment of TRBD1 cannot be checked, as there is no DNA. CDR3 length: 12 amino acids. Germline CDR1 and CDR2: SGHRS and YFSETQ. The CDR3 sequence: CASSLGQTEAFF.

The chain combines TRBV4-3 with TRBJ2-5; TCRdb lists TRBD2, though no DNA is available to test this call. CDR1 and CDR2 from the germline V gene are LGHNA and YSLEER. This CDR3 region has 23 residues. The CDR3 spells CASSQDQWSVVAGGLAEQETQYF.

The genes are TRBV6-5 and TRBJ2-3; TCRdb's D gene call, TRBD1, goes unchecked for lack of DNA. The V gene's germline CDR1 is MNHEY and CDR2 SVGAGI. This CDR3 spans 14 amino acids. The chain's CDR3 is CASSWTGVTDTQYF.

The chain recombines TRBV6-5 with TRBJ2-7. Germline CDR1 reads MNHEY; CDR2 reads SVGAGI. CDR3 length equals 14 residues. CDR3 loop: CASSYHLSSYEQYF.

This clonotype ranks as medium-sized in terms of frequency. This chain links TRBV4-3 with TRBJ2-7; without DNA, the TCRdb call of TRBD1 cannot be checked. The CDR3 runs 19 residues. Germline CDR1 is LGHNA and CDR2 is YSLEER. CDR3: CASSQVNPPLTGGTYEQYF.

This sequence joins TRBV9 and TRBJ2-7; TCRdb's D call of TRBD2 is untestable without DNA. Germline CDR1 and CDR2: SGDLS and YYNGEE. The CDR3 is 15 amino acids. The CDR3 sequence: CASSPTPSHSYEQYF.

The chain combines TRBV7-9 with TRBJ2-1; checking the TCRdb D call of TRBD2 is not possible without DNA. Germline-derived CDR1 and CDR2 are SEHNR and FQNEAQ (reference sequence). The CDR3 contains 16 residues. Here the CDR3 reads CASSGPSGIFSDEQFF.

The rearrangement joins TRBV29-1 to TRBJ2-1; the D call of TRBD1 rests on TCRdb alone, since no DNA is present to check it. CDR3 length: 14 amino acids. Germline V lookup: CDR1 SQVTM, CDR2 ANQGSEA. CDR3 residues: CSVEARARYNEQFF.

The V and J genes are TRBV14 and TRBJ2-7; TCRdb selects TRBD1, and the lack of DNA leaves this call unchecked. CDR3 length: 14 residues. Germline CDR1 SGHDN, CDR2 FVKESK. The CDR3 region is CASSQADRAYEQYF.

This chain connects TRBV20-1 to TRBJ1-5. The CDR3 is 14 residues long. Looked up from germline, CDR1 is DFQATT and CDR2 is SNEGSKA (reference sequence). The CDR3 sequence: CSAREGTHNRPQHF.

V gene TRBV28 combines with J gene TRBJ1-1. Germline assignment: CDR1 MDHEN and CDR2 SYDVKM. The CDR3 sequence is 14 residues long. This chain's CDR3 is CASSFDNRNTEAFF.

The chain links TRBV9 to TRBJ2-2; the TCRdb D gene call, TRBD2, has no DNA to confirm it. The CDR3 extends over 18 amino acids. Germline V gene data show CDR1 as SGDLS and CDR2 as YYNGEE. The CDR3 loop reads CASSVDEGLDSNTGELFF.

This chain's CDR3 is CASSPRKGDYTEAFF. The V call is TRBV5-1, the J call TRBJ1-1; TCRdb calls TRBD1, which cannot be checked without DNA. Per the germline V gene, CDR1 is SGHRS and CDR2 is YFSETQ. The CDR3 runs 15 residues.

V gene TRBV5-6 combines with J gene TRBJ2-3; TCRdb's assignment of TRBD1 cannot be checked, as there is no DNA. The CDR3 is made up of 15 amino acids. The germline V gene has CDR1 SGHDT and CDR2 YYEEEE. The chain's CDR3 is CASRQHLAPTDTQYF.

The rearrangement links TRBV20-1 to TRBJ1-6; TCRdb returns TRBD1, unconfirmable since there is no DNA. Germline CDR1 reads DFQATT; CDR2 reads SNEGSKA (reference sequence). The CDR3 runs 15 residues. This CDR3 is CSASRTGLANSPLHF.

This chain joins TRBV27 and TRBJ2-4. Per germline, CDR1 MNHEY and CDR2 SMNVEV (reference sequence). The length of the CDR3 is 14 residues. CDR3 in amino acids: CASSPMDAKNIQYF.

This chain uses TRBV29-1 with TRBJ1-1. The CDR3 has 13 amino acids. Germline loops: CDR1 SQVTM, CDR2 ANQGSEA. The chain's CDR3 is CSVSLPIRTEAFF. The whole variable domain, remainder taken from reference TRBV29-1 and TRBJ1-1, is SAVISQKPSRDICQRGTSLTIQCQVDSQVTMMFWYRQQPGQSLTLIATANQGSEATYESGFVIDKFPISRPNLTFSTLTVSNMSPEDSSIYLCSVSLPIRTEAFFGQGTRLTVV.

V usage is TRBV5-1 and J usage is TRBJ2-7; the D gene TCRdb calls, TRBD2, cannot be checked with no DNA. This CDR3 comprises 15 residues. The V gene's germline CDR1 is SGHRS and CDR2 YFSETQ. The chain's CDR3 is CASSLETGASYEQYF.

The rearrangement joins TRBV21-1 to TRBJ2-7. TRBV21-1 is described as a pseudogene. CDR3 length: 15 residues. The CDR3 spells CASSKDNELSYEQYF.

The genes are TRBV21-1 and TRBJ2-6; as DNA is missing, the TRBD2 call by TCRdb cannot be tested. TRBV21-1 counts as a pseudogene. The CDR3 covers 16 residues. CDR3 sequence: CASSNPRGSGANVLTF.

The chain couples TRBV11-3 to TRBJ2-7. The CDR3 has 13 residues. CDR1 is SGHNT, CDR2 YENEEA, per germline. CDR3 in amino acids: CASSWADFYEQYF.

The chain recombines TRBV12-3 or TRBV12-4 with TRBJ1-2; TCRdb indicates TRBD1, and absent DNA this call remains unverified. This CDR3 spans 15 amino acids. The CDR3 here is CASSFLAGGGYGYTF.